This T cell receptor (beta chain) was recorded in a study of T cells in Graves' hyperthyroidism and ophthalmopathy. The germline CDR1 and CDR2 sequences are MNHEY and SMNVEV (reference sequence). The CDR3 consists of 15 residues. Researchers took RNA transcripts and amplified the TCR beta CDR3 regions from them. Using the HTBI primer set, a first-round RT-PCR was run on the TCR CDR3. TCRdb independently ran MiXCR on the multiplex PCR reads; one entry per CDR3 protein. This sample carries around 350,000 distinct CDR3 sequences, roughly an eighth of them seen once, and the ten largest clones take around a tenth. Concerning this clonotype itself: The junction does not match germline at one end; this may be a read error.

This receptor was identified in a woman in her late teens or twenties with Graves' hyperthyroidism. The chain is built from TRBV27 and TRBJ2-6; tentative D call: TRBD1 (5 bases). The sample taken for sequencing was blood. CDR3 amino acids: CASSFRLSGAKVLTF. As DNA, the CDR3 is TGTGCCAGCAGTTTTAGGTTGTCTGGGGCCAAAGTCCTGACTTTC.